This T cell receptor beta chain was sequenced in a study of identical twins. General study findings and limits: Monozygotic twins shared more out-of-frame TCR alpha than recombination models predicted.

The CDR3 spans 13 residues. Germline V lookup: CDR1 SEHNR, CDR2 FQNEAQ (reference sequence). Trimming pared 2 bases from V and 7 bases from J, leaving 11 bases between. From the 5' RACE reads, TCRdb called clonotypes with MiXCR, one entry per CDR3 protein. The profile shows approximately 500,000 distinct CDR3 sequences, approximately 24% of them singletons. In the case of this clonotype: Its specificity is unknown.

The data were also submitted as part of a second study, on T cells expressing NK-cell markers. That investigation notes: In sorted CD3+CD56+NKG2C+, CD3+CD56+NKG2C- and CD3+CD56-NKG2C+ T cells, TCR beta repertoires were obtained.

This rearrangement joins TRBV7-9 to TRBJ1-1; D unresolved. The sequenced sample was CD4+ T cells sorted from blood. This TCR was sampled from a woman aged 18-29 years in good health. The CDR3 region has the DNA TGTGCCAGCAGCTTATCCATATTCGGTGAAGCTTTCTTT. Translated: CASSLSIFGEAFF.